Following are 5 T cell receptor beta chains from one sample sequenced in a study of identical twins. TCRdb used MiXCR to reprocess the 5' RACE reads, holding one entry per CDR3 protein. The sample has about 520,000 distinct CDR3 sequences; 20% to 25% are singletons. The same data also contributed to another study, on T cells expressing NK-cell markers.

The sample comprised CD4+ T cells sorted from blood. Receptors originate from a woman between 18 and 29 years old in good health.

The chain joins TRBV5-1 to TRBJ1-2; D is unresolved. The V end was cut by 0 bases, the J end by 1 base, with 7 bases between. From germline, CDR1 is SGHRS and CDR2 YFSETQ. This CDR3 is built from 14 residues. CDR3 bases: TGCGCCAGCAGCTTGGAAGCCAGTAACTATGGCTACACCTTC. Translation gives CASSLEASNYGYTF.

The rearrangement joins TRBV5-1 to TRBJ2-3; tentatively, D is TRBD2 (5 bases). The CDR3 has 14 amino acids. Germline lookup yields CDR1 SGHRS and CDR2 YFSETQ. The V and J ends lost 2 bases and 2 bases respectively, with 9 bases between them. CDR3 DNA: TGCGCCAGCAGCTTTAGCGAGCCCACAGATACGCAGTATTTT. Translation: CASSFSEPTDTQYF.

This clonotype turned up a few times. The J gene is TRBJ2-2, the V gene TRBV20-1, with D maybe TRBD2 (6 bases). The germline CDR1 and CDR2 sequences are DFQATT and SNEGSKA (reference sequence). The V and J ends lost 0 bases and 4 bases respectively, with 15 bases between them. The CDR3 totals 16 residues. CDR3 sequence: CSARDFGGTPTGELFF. The CDR3 coding sequence is TGCAGTGCTAGAGATTTTGGCGGGACCCCCACCGGGGAGCTGTTTTTT.

The rearrangement links TRBV7-9 to TRBJ2-3, with a weak D call TRBD1 (5 bases). The V and J ends lost 10 bases and 3 bases respectively, with 23 bases between them. Germline V CDR1 and CDR2: SEHNR, FQNEAQ (reference sequence). The CDR3 sequence is 16 residues long. CDR3 protein: CANSRGHPRETDTQYF. The CDR3 coding sequence is TGTGCCAACAGTCGCGGACACCCCCGAGAGACAGATACGCAGTATTTT.

Only a few counts were recorded for this clonotype. This sequence joins TRBV20-1 and TRBJ2-1; tentatively, D is TRBD2 (6 bases). CDR3 length equals 14 residues. Trimming cost V 3 bases and J 5 bases, with 14 bases left between them. Germline CDR1 reads DFQATT; CDR2 reads SNEGSKA (reference sequence). The CDR3 DNA follows: TGCAGTGCTAGCGGTAGCGGAGCCCACAATGAGCAGTTCTTC. Translation: CSASGSGAHNEQFF.